This T cell receptor (beta chain) was documented in a study of naive and memory T cell subsets. Overall study results and limits: Especially in CD8 cells, naive repertoires contained a few larger clonotypes, possibly CD45RA-re-expressing memory cells.

The CDR3 consists of 15 residues. V lost 4 bases and J lost 3; bases outside the gene matches: 4. Germline CDR1 is MNHEY and CDR2 is SMNVEV (reference sequence). About this clonotype: Antigen: not known.

Overnight CMV lysate stimulation of fresh PBMCs defined donor CMV status by CD4+ IFNgamma. Cells stained for CD3, CD4, CD8, CD45RA, CD27 and viability were sorted into four CD45RA/CD27 subsets. An equimolar mix of two oligonucleotides served as the beta constant-region primer for TRBC1 and TRBC2. Ligated cDNA was amplified by four rounds of PCR with nested alpha and beta constant-region primers and SP2. TCRdb itself ran the UMI-ligation and nested PCR reads through MiXCR, one entry per CDR3 protein. The sample has 120,000 to 150,000 distinct CDR3 sequences, roughly 22% seen once; the top ten hold roughly 0.1%.

The rearrangement joins TRBV27 to TRBJ2-3; 10 positions match TRBD1. This clonotype was obtained from a human donor in good health. Material: naive CD4+ T cells from blood. This CDR3 is CASSSLGQGTDTQYF. The CDR3 DNA reads TGTGCCAGCAGTTCCCTGGGACAGGGGACAGATACGCAGTATTTT.